This T cell receptor beta chain came from a study of blood T cell repertoires in COVID-19 (TCRdb year 2020). Regarding the complete study: Collaborator samples came from the United States, Italy and Spain and covered acute and convalescent phases of COVID-19. The prospective study material was composed of cDNA or gDNA derived from T cells, B-cell-depleted T cells, or PBMCs. The dataset comprised deeply sampled blood TCRbeta repertoires from subjects exposed to, actively infected with, or recovered from COVID-19. A freely available public database, intended as a resource for researchers studying the immune response to SARS-CoV-2, is where the repertoires were released. Samples were obtained from the ongoing ImmuneRACE study (first 160 participants) and from roughly 1,300 subjects provided by 6 global collaborators. Sample metadata almost always included a de-identified subject ID, COVID-19 status, age in years and sex. Where HLA class I and class II types were available, the types were taken from metadata supplied by the sample provider, not from assay-based typing.

Whole blood was collected in K2EDTA tubes by collaborating institutions according to the institutions' own protocols. For TCRbeta analysis, collaborators shipped samples in one of three forms: frozen whole blood, isolated PBMCs, or DNA extracted from either of those sample types. Concerning this clone itself: Its antigen has not been determined. No much larger clone is present one base from it, and per-base qualities are unavailable.

What the research found in general, with its limitations: The amount of clinical and demographic metadata varied by source and participant and was provided uncurated.

At the junction V is shortened by 0 bases and J by 2 bases, with 8 bases in between. CDR1 MGHDK and CDR2 SYGVNS are derived from the germline V gene. The CDR3 contains 14 residues, cysteine and phenylalanine counted. The DNA shown is the 42-base CDR3, in frame from base 1. TCRbeta CDR3 regions were amplified from genomic DNA using the immunoSEQ Assay, a bias-controlled multiplex PCR. Processing in the source paper ran as follows. Within the assay, amplification of reference gene primers was used to estimate how many nucleated cells each sample contained. To quantify the absolute abundance of each unique TCRbeta CDR3 rearrangement, sequence reads were collapsed and filtered. For each sample, productive Simpson clonality was calculated as the square root of Simpson's diversity index over productive rearrangements. TCRdb holds this immuneACCESS table with in-frame rearrangements only. Some clones are missing; in checked studies, unresolved V genes explain under half, and the rest has no known cause. V, J and clone size derive from that table, while D and trimming were established from the DNA sequence. This sample has fewer than 200,000 clones in its table, and just over 85% of those were observed once. Of the sample, under 9.5% is held by the ten largest clones.

The TCR was taken from a man aged 50-59 years with active or convalescent COVID-19. The rearranged segments are TRBV25-1 and TRBJ2-7, with the D gene not confidently named. The specimen was peripheral blood. Read as DNA, the sequence is TGTGCCAGCAGTGAATATGAGGCCACCTACGAGCAGTACTTC. The encoded protein is CASSEYEATYEQYF.